This T cell receptor (beta chain) was sequenced during a study of blood T cell repertoires in COVID-19. Participants were aged roughly 18 to 100 years from more than 20 US areas. Authors' methods: Nucleated cell number was recorded as an estimate derived from reference gene primer amplification. TCRdb's copy holds only in-frame clones and misses some; the assay was immunoSEQ multiplex PCR. V, J and clone size derive from that table, while D and trimming were established from the DNA sequence. The sample includes a few hundred thousand clones, about 91% of them seen just once. Sequencing was carried out using PBMCs or T cells enriched from blood (not recorded which). This clonotype originated in a woman aged 40 to 55 with acute COVID-19.

CDR3: CAIDRGFGNTEAFF. As DNA, the CDR3 is TGTGCCATAGACAGGGGATTTGGGAACACTGAAGCTTTCTTT. The J gene is TRBJ1-1, the V gene TRBV30, with 8 bases lining up with TRBD1. After removal of 8 bases from V and 1 base from J, the junction contained 9 bases not matched to a gene. From germline, CDR1 is GTSNPN and CDR2 SVGIG (reference sequence). This CDR3 has 14 amino acids.